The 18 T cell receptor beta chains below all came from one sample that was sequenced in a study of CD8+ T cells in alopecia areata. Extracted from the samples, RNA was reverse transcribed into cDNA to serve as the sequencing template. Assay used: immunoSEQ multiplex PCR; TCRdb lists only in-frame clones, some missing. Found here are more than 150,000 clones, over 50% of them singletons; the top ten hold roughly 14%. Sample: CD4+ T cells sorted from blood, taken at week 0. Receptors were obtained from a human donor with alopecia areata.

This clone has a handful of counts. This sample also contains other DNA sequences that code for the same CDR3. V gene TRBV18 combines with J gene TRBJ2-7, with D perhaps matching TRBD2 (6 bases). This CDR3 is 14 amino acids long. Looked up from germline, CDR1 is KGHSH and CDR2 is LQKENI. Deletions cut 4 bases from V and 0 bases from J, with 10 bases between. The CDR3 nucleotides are TGTGCCAGCTCACGGGAGACTAGCTCCTACGAGCAGTACTTC. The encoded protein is CASSRETSSYEQYF.

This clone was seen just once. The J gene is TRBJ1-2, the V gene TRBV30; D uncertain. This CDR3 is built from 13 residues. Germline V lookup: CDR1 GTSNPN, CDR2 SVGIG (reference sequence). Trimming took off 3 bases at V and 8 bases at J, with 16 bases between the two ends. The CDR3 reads CAWRGLSGEGYTF. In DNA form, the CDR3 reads TGTGCCTGGAGAGGGCTTAGCGGGGAGGGCTACACCTTC.

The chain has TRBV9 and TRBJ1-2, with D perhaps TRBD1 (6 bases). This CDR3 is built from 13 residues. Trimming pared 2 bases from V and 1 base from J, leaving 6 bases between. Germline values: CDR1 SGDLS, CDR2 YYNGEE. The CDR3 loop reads CASSVDSNYGYTF. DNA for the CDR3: TGTGCCAGCAGCGTGGACAGTAACTATGGCTACACCTTC.

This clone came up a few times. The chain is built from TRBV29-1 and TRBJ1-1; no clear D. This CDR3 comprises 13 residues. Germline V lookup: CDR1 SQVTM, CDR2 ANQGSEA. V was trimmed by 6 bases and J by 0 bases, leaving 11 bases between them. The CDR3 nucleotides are TGCAGCGTACATCCCAACTTGAACACTGAAGCTTTCTTT. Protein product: CSVHPNLNTEAFF.

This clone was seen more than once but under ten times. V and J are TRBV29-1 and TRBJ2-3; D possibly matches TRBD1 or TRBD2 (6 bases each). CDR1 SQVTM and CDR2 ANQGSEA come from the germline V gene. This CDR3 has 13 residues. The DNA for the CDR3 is TGCAGACCGACCTCGGGGGCTGGAGATACGCAGTATTTT. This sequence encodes CRPTSGAGDTQYF.

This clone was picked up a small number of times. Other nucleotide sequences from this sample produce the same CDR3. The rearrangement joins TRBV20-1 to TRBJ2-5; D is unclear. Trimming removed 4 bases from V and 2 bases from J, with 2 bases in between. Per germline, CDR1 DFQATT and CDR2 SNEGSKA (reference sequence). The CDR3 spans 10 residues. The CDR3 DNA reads TGCAGTGCTACGCAAGAGACCCAGTACTTC. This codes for CSATQETQYF.

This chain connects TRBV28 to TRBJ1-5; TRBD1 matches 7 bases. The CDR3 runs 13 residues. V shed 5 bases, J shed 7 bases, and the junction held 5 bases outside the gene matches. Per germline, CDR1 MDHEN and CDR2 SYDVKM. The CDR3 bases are TGTGCCAGCAGTAACAGGGGTGGGCAGCCCCAGCATTTT. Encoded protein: CASSNRGGQPQHF.

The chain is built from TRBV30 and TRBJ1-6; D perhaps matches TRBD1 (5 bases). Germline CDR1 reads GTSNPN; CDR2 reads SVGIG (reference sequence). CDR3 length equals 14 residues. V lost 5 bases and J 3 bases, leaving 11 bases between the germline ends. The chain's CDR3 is CAWARDGYNSPLHF. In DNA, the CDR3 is TGTGCCTGGGCGCGGGACGGCTATAATTCACCCCTCCACTTT.

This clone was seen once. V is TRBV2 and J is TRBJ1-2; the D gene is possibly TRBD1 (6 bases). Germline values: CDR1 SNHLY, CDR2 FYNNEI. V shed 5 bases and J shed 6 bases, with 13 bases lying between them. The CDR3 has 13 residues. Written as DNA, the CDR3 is TGTGCCAGCAGTCCGCGGCAGGGGAATGGCTACACCTTC. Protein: CASSPRQGNGYTF.

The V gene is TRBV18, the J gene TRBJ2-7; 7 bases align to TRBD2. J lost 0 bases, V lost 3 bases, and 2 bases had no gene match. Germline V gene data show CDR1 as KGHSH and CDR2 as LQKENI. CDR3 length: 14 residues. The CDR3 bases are TGTGCCAGCTCACCCCGGGACTACTCCTACGAGCAGTACTTC. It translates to CASSPRDYSYEQYF.

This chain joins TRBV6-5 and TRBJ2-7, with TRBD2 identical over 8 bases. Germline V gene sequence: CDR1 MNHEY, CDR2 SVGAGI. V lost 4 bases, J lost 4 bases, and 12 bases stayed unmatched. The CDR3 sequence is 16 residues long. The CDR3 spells CASSSLSLRGDYEQYF. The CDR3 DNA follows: TGTGCCAGCAGTTCCCTGTCGTTGCGGGGGGATTACGAGCAGTACTTC.

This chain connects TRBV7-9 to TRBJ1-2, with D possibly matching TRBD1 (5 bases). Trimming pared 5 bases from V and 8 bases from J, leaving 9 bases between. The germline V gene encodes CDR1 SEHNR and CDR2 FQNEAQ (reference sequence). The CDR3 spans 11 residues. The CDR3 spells CASSARQGYTF. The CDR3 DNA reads TGTGCCAGCAGCGCCCGACAGGGCTACACCTTC.

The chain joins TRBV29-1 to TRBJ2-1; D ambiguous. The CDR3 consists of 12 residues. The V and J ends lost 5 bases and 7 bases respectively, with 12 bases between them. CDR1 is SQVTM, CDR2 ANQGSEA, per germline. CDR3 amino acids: CSVYRAENEQFF. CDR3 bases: TGCAGCGTTTACCGAGCTGAGAATGAGCAGTTCTTC.

CDR3 DNA sequence: TGCGCCAGCAGCTTGTCACAGGATTCACCCCTCCACTTT. This translates into CASSLSQDSPLHF. The chain joins TRBV5-1 to TRBJ1-6, with D perhaps TRBD1 (5 bases). CDR1 is SGHRS and CDR2 is YFSETQ in the germline V gene. Trimming shortened V by 1 base and J by 8 bases, and 7 bases separated the two germline ends. CDR3 length: 13 residues.

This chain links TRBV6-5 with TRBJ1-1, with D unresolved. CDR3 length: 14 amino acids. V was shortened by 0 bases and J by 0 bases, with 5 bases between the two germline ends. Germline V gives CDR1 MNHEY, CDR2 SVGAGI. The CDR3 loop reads CASSYSPLNTEAFF. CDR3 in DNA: TGTGCCAGCAGTTACTCTCCCCTGAACACTGAAGCTTTCTTT.

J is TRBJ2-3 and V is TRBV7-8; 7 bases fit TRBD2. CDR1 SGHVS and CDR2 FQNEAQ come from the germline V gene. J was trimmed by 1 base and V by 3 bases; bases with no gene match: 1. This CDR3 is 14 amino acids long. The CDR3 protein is CASSFTSGTDTQYF. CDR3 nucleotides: TGTGCCAGCAGCTTTACTAGCGGCACAGATACGCAGTATTTT.

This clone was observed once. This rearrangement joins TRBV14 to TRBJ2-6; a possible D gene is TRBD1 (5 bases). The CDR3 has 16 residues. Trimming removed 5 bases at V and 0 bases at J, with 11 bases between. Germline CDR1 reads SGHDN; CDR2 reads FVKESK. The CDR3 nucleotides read TGTGCCAGCAGCTCGACAGTTACCTCTGGGGCCAACGTCCTGACTTTC. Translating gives CASSSTVTSGANVLTF.

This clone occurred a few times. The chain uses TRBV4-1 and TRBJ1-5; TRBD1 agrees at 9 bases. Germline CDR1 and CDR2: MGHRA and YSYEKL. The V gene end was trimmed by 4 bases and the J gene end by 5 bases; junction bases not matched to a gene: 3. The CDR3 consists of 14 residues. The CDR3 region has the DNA TGCGCCAGCAGCCGGGACAGGGACTATCAGCCCCAGCATTTT. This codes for CASSRDRDYQPQHF.